This T cell receptor beta chain was sequenced for a study of OX40 agonist ivuxolimab in advanced cancers. The wider study: Antecedent anti-PD-1, anti-PD-L1 or anti-CTLA-4 therapy was permissible, with roughly 36% having received some. Study results and limitations: Averaging showed that CD8+ T cells had more expanded clones than CD4+ did. The investigators did not determine what antigen specificity the expanded peripheral T cells had. By week 6 at 0.1 to 3.0 mg/kg, blood CD4+ and CD8+ T cells had expanded clonally.

Assay used: immunoSEQ multiplex PCR; TCRdb lists only in-frame clones, some missing. Of approximately 100,000 clones in the sample, around 85% were seen once. This CDR3 comprises 14 residues. After removal of 3 bases from V and 7 bases from J, the junction contained 4 bases not matched to a gene. Germline V gives CDR1 SEHNR, CDR2 FQNEAQ (reference sequence). A few counts support this clone. Its antigen is currently unknown. This TCR came from an adult with an advanced solid tumor such as melanoma, head and neck, liver or kidney cancer. The specimen comprised CD4+ or CD8+ T cells sorted from blood, sampled in a trial of the OX40 agonist ivuxolimab. The chain uses TRBV7-9 and TRBJ1-3; TRBD1 agrees at 9 bases. CDR3 amino acids: CASSLDRGENTIYF. The DNA for the CDR3 is TGTGCCAGCAGCTTGGACAGGGGAGAGAACACCATATATTTT.